The 26 T cell receptor beta chains in this list originate from one sample, sequenced in a study of shared clonotypes between healthy human individuals. Naive CD8 cells lacked CD45RO, underwent positive selection for CCR7 and left out terminally differentiated effector memory CD45RA+ cells. The table came from immunoSEQ multiplex PCR; TCRdb's copy has only in-frame clones and leaves some out. The sample holds around 2,000,000 clones, 90% to 95% seen once. The source material was naive CD8+ T cells from PBMCs. These receptors were collected from a man aged 18 to 29 in good health. Some clones in this sample may be carry-over from other donors' samples.

The CDR3 DNA reads TGTGCCAGCAGTTTAGGGCAGGGGACAGGCAACACTGAAGCTTTCTTT. It yields the protein CASSLGQGTGNTEAFF. The rearrangement uses TRBV27 and TRBJ1-1, with TRBD1 identical over 8 bases. Germline V gives CDR1 MNHEY, CDR2 SMNVEV (reference sequence). V shed 2 bases, J shed 2 bases, and the junction held 7 bases outside the gene matches. This CDR3 has 16 amino acids.

The chain links TRBV7-2 to TRBJ2-3; the match to TRBD2 covers 11 bases. CDR3 length: 16 residues. Germline lookup yields CDR1 SGHTA and CDR2 FQGNSA. Trimming removed 1 base from V and 4 bases from J; junction bases left unmatched: 4. The CDR3 here is CASSLVAGGSPDTQYF. In DNA, the CDR3 is TGTGCCAGCAGCTTAGTAGCGGGAGGGAGCCCAGATACGCAGTATTTT.

This clone turned up a few times. The V gene is TRBV4-2, the J gene TRBJ1-1; no firm D call. CDR3 length: 15 residues. V was pared by 0 bases and J by 1 base, with 9 bases between. The germline CDR1 and CDR2 sequences are LGHNA and YNFKEQ. The CDR3 loop reads CASSQDLGPNTEAFF. The CDR3 DNA reads as TGTGCCAGCAGCCAAGATCTTGGACCGAACACTGAAGCTTTCTTT.

The genes are TRBV7-9 and TRBJ2-7, with 9 bases lining up with TRBD1. The CDR3 spans 15 residues. Germline assignment: CDR1 SEHNR and CDR2 FQNEAQ (reference sequence). Trimming at V came to 6 bases and at J to 2 bases, leaving 8 bases not matched to a gene. CDR3 DNA sequence: TGTGCCAGCAGTTGGGGACAGGGCAATCCCTACGAGCAGTACTTC. This sequence encodes CASSWGQGNPYEQYF.

This rearrangement joins TRBV9 to TRBJ2-1, with 7 bases matching TRBD2. CDR1 and CDR2 from the germline V gene are SGDLS and YYNGEE. Trimming at V came to 0 bases and at J to 2 bases, leaving 11 bases not matched to a gene. The CDR3 sequence is 18 residues long. The chain's CDR3 is CASSVGGSSGFTYNEQFF. The CDR3 nucleotides are TGTGCCAGCAGCGTAGGAGGGTCTAGCGGATTTACCTACAATGAGCAGTTCTTC. The full variable domain, in which reference TRBV9 and TRBJ2-1 provide the parts outside the CDR3, is DSGVTQTPKHLITATGQRVTLRCSPRSGDLSVYWYQQSLDQGLQFLIQYYNGEERAKGNILERFSAQQFPDLHSELNLSSLELGDSALYFCASSVGGSSGFTYNEQFFGPGTRLTVL.

The chain links TRBV5-1 to TRBJ1-1, with 8 bases lining up with TRBD1. J was trimmed by 3 bases and V by 1 base; bases with no gene match: 2. This CDR3 comprises 14 residues. The germline V gene encodes CDR1 SGHRS and CDR2 YFSETQ. The CDR3 nucleotides read TGCGCCAGCAGCTTGAACAGGGGGGACACTGAAGCTTTCTTT. Translating it yields CASSLNRGDTEAFF.

The chain recombines TRBV7-2 with TRBJ2-1; unclear D gene. This CDR3 region has 15 residues. V lost 5 bases and J lost 0, with 11 bases in between. Per germline, CDR1 SGHTA and CDR2 FQGNSA. CDR3 nucleotide sequence: TGTGCCAGCAGCCCGGACCTGGGCTCCTACAATGAGCAGTTCTTC. Translating it yields CASSPDLGSYNEQFF.

This clone was observed a single time. The chain is built from TRBV27 and TRBJ1-4, with D hard to call. The CDR3 loop spans 12 amino acids. Between the trimmed V and J ends, which lost 6 bases and 8 bases, there was a span of 10 bases. The V gene's germline CDR1 is MNHEY and CDR2 SMNVEV (reference sequence). In nucleotides, the CDR3 is TGTGCCAGCAGCCCCACTATGGAAAAACTGTTTTTT. Translating gives CASSPTMEKLFF.

The rearrangement joins TRBV11-2 to TRBJ2-7; D might be TRBD2 (6 bases). V lost 1 base and J 3 bases, leaving 13 bases between the germline ends. Germline CDR1 and CDR2: SGHAT and FQNNGV. The CDR3 has 15 amino acids. The CDR3 protein is CASSLGYREFYEQYF. In DNA, the CDR3 is TGTGCCAGCAGCTTAGGTTACCGGGAGTTCTACGAGCAGTACTTC.

The CDR3 DNA sequence: TGTGCCAGCAGTGACTTGGGCGACTACAATGAGCAGTTCTTC. This codes for CASSDLGDYNEQFF. The J gene is TRBJ2-1, the V gene TRBV6-5; D gene unclear. The CDR3 runs 14 residues. V was cut by 5 bases and J by 3 bases, with 11 bases left in between. Germline V lookup: CDR1 MNHEY, CDR2 SVGAGI.

In the case of this clone: The sample holds other DNA sequences that translate to the same CDR3. The gene calls are TRBV27 and TRBJ2-7; 8 bases are shared with TRBD1. The CDR3 is 15 residues long. V was pared by 0 bases and J by 0 bases, with 1 base of the junction left unmatched. The germline V gene has CDR1 MNHEY and CDR2 SMNVEV (reference sequence). As DNA, the CDR3 is TGTGCCAGCAGTTTATCTGGGACAGGCTCCTACGAGCAGTACTTC. This codes for CASSLSGTGSYEQYF.

On this clone: At the DNA level, this CDR3 is encoded by other sequences in the same sample as well. The rearrangement uses TRBV5-1 and TRBJ2-2; D is perhaps TRBD1 (6 bases). The germline V gene has CDR1 SGHRS and CDR2 YFSETQ. Trimming pared 1 base from V and 3 bases from J, leaving 10 bases between. CDR3 length: 15 residues. The CDR3 DNA reads as TGCGCCAGCAGCTTGAGCAGGGGCGACACCGGGGAGCTGTTTTTT. Its translation is CASSLSRGDTGELFF. The full variable domain, its missing parts supplied by reference TRBV5-1 and TRBJ2-2, is KAGVTQTPRYLIKTRGQQVTLSCSPISGHRSVSWYQQTPGQGLQFLFEYFSETQRNKGNFPGRFSGRQFSNSRSEMNVSTLELGDSALYLCASSLSRGDTGELFFGEGSRLTVL.

This clone was seen just once. This chain links TRBV5-6 with TRBJ2-1; TRBD2 matches at 11 bases. The ends lost 4 bases at V and 4 bases at J; junction bases unmatched: 16. The CDR3 is 19 amino acids. Germline V gene sequence: CDR1 SGHDT, CDR2 YYEEEE. CDR3 nucleotides: TGTGCCAGCAGCGGGCCCACTAGCGGGAGACTAAAAGGGTACAATGAGCAGTTCTTC. The encoded protein is CASSGPTSGRLKGYNEQFF.

V usage is TRBV19 and J usage is TRBJ1-2; D perhaps matches TRBD1 (6 bases). CDR1 is LNHDA and CDR2 is SQIVND in the germline V gene (reference sequence). Trimming removed 1 base at V and 4 bases at J, with 13 bases between. This CDR3 is built from 15 residues. The CDR3: CASSIAFQTGYGYTF. The CDR3 DNA is TGTGCCAGTAGTATAGCTTTCCAGACAGGCTATGGCTACACCTTC.

V usage is TRBV27 and J usage is TRBJ2-1, with 9 bases fitting TRBD1. Trimming took 3 bases from V and 1 from J; bases not matched to a gene: 1. CDR1 and CDR2 (germline): MNHEY, SMNVEV (reference sequence). This CDR3 contains 15 residues. In DNA form, the CDR3 reads TGTGCCAGCAGTTTCGGGACAGGGTCCTACAATGAGCAGTTCTTC. It encodes CASSFGTGSYNEQFF.

The chain joins TRBV5-8 to TRBJ1-1; D is undetermined. The CDR3 is 14 residues long. Trimming stripped 4 bases from V and 3 bases from J, with 13 bases between. From germline, CDR1 is SGHTS and CDR2 YDEGEE. The CDR3 DNA sequence: TGTGCCAGCAGCCCGTGGAGTGGGGACACTGAAGCTTTCTTT. Its protein product is CASSPWSGDTEAFF.

The chain carries TRBV6-5 and TRBJ1-1; TRBD1 might be the D (5 bases). This CDR3 is built from 14 residues. Per germline, CDR1 MNHEY and CDR2 SVGAGI. V gave up 4 bases and J gave up 1 base, with 10 bases separating them. CDR3 nucleotide sequence: TGTGCCAGCAGTTGGCTAGGGACGAACACTGAAGCTTTCTTT. This codes for CASSWLGTNTEAFF.

The chain combines TRBV2 with TRBJ1-5, with a weak D call TRBD1 (5 bases). V gave up 6 bases and J gave up 4 bases, with 13 bases separating them. Germline assignment: CDR1 SNHLY and CDR2 FYNNEI. CDR3 length: 14 residues. DNA of the CDR3: TGTGCCAGCAGCGCGCGACAGACTAATCAGCCCCAGCATTTT. Its protein is CASSARQTNQPQHF.

The chain couples TRBV9 to TRBJ2-2; a possible D gene is TRBD2 (5 bases). Trimming cost V 6 bases and J 1 base, with 13 bases left between them. The CDR3 has 15 residues. CDR1 and CDR2 (germline): SGDLS, YYNGEE. CDR3 in amino acids: CASTPTGGNTGELFF. CDR3 nucleotide sequence: TGTGCCAGCACCCCGACTGGAGGGAACACCGGGGAGCTGTTTTTT.

This clone was picked up a small number of times. The chain employs TRBV6-5 and TRBJ2-2, with TRBD2 as a possible D gene (5 bases). CDR1 is MNHEY and CDR2 is SVGAGI in the germline V gene. CDR3 size: 15 residues. V dropped 5 bases and J dropped 3 bases, with 13 bases sitting between them. CDR3 nucleotide sequence: TGTGCCAGCAGTACAACTAGGCGCGACACCGGGGAGCTGTTTTTT. Amino acids: CASSTTRRDTGELFF.

The chain is built from TRBV15 and TRBJ2-5; D call uncertain. The CDR3 is made up of 14 amino acids. Looked up from germline, CDR1 is LNHNV and CDR2 is YYDKDF (reference sequence). The V end lost 0 bases, the J end lost 5 bases, and 10 bases lay between the germline ends. CDR3 bases: TGTGCCACCAGCAGAGAGGTAGCTCACGAGACCCAGTACTTC. It yields the protein CATSREVAHETQYF.

The rearrangement joins TRBV7-9 to TRBJ2-1; perhaps TRBD2 as D (5 bases). The CDR3 runs to 15 residues. Germline V gene sequence: CDR1 SEHNR, CDR2 FQNEAQ (reference sequence). V was trimmed by 2 bases and J by 5 bases, leaving 13 bases between them. The CDR3 DNA sequence: TGTGCCAGCAGCTTATGGGTCGGGCGGGACAATGAGCAGTTCTTC. Protein product: CASSLWVGRDNEQFF.

In its sample, this clone was seen once. The chain uses TRBV29-1 and TRBJ2-7, with D perhaps TRBD1 (6 bases). V shed 7 bases and J shed 5 bases, with 18 bases lying between them. CDR3 length: 13 residues. Per germline, CDR1 SQVTM and CDR2 ANQGSEA. The CDR3 coding sequence is TGCAGCGGCTGGGGGCCGGGGCCTCACGAGCAGTACTTC. It codes for CSGWGPGPHEQYF.

This chain connects TRBV5-1 to TRBJ1-2, with D possibly TRBD1 on 5 matching bases. The CDR3 has 14 amino acids. Between the trimmed V and J ends, which lost 4 bases and 1 base, there was a span of 11 bases. Germline V gives CDR1 SGHRS, CDR2 YFSETQ. CDR3 in amino acids: CASSAETDNYGYTF. In DNA, the CDR3 is TGCGCCAGCAGCGCAGAGACAGATAACTATGGCTACACCTTC.

Turning to this clone: The same CDR3 is also encoded by other DNA sequences in this sample. This chain uses TRBV5-6 with TRBJ2-1; D ambiguous. The CDR3 runs to 11 residues. CDR1 SGHDT and CDR2 YYEEEE come from the germline V gene. Trimming pared 0 bases from V and 10 bases from J, leaving 5 bases between. CDR3 DNA: TGTGCCAGCAGCTTGGGCCCAGAGCAGTTCTTC. This gives the protein CASSLGPEQFF.

CDR3 protein: CASSAYVGNQPQHF. Here the CDR3 DNA reads TGTGCCAGCAGCGCCTACGTGGGCAATCAGCCCCAGCATTTT. The chain links TRBV9 to TRBJ1-5; D unresolved. Trimming took 3 bases from V and 2 from J, leaving 9 bases between them. Germline-derived CDR1 and CDR2 are SGDLS and YYNGEE. The CDR3 spans 14 residues.